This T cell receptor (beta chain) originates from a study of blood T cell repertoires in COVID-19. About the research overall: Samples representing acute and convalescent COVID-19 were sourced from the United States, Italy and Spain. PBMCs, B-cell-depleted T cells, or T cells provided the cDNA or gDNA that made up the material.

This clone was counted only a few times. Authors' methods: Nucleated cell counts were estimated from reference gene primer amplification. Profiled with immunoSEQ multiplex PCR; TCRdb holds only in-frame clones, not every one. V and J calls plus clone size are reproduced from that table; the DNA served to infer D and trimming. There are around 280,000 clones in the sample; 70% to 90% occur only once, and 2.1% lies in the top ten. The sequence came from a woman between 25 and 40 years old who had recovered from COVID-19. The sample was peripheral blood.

CDR3 residues: CAWNRGSSGANVLTF. The CDR3 DNA sequence: TGTGCCTGGAACAGGGGTTCTAGTGGGGCCAACGTCCTGACTTTC. V and J are TRBV30 and TRBJ2-6, with TRBD1 matching over 7 bases. The CDR3 has 15 amino acids. Unmatched junction bases numbered 6, after V lost 4 bases and J lost 3 bases. Germline assignment: CDR1 GTSNPN and CDR2 SVGIG (reference sequence).